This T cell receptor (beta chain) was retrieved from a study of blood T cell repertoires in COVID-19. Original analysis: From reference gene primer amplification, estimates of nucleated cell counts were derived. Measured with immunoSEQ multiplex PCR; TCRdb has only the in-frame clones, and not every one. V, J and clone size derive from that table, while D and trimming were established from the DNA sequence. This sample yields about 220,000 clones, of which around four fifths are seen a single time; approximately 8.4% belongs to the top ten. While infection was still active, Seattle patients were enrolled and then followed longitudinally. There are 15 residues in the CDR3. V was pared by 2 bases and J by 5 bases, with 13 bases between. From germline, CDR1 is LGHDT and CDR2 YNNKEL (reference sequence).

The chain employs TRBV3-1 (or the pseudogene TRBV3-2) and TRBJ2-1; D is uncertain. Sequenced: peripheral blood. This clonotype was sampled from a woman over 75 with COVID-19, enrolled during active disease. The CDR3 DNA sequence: TGTGCCAGCAGCCAAATGAAGCGATCCAACAATGAGCAGTTCTTC. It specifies CASSQMKRSNNEQFF.